The sequence of this T cell receptor (beta chain) was determined in a study of blood T cell repertoires in COVID-19. On the study more broadly: Collection of acute and convalescent COVID-19 samples took place in the United States, Italy and Spain.

In the original workflow: Quantification of nucleated cells was approximated via reference gene primer amplification. Only in-frame clones appear in the TCRdb table, and some are missing; sequencing was by immunoSEQ multiplex PCR. Clone size and V and J calls were adopted from that table, with D and trimming inferred from the DNA. The sample consists of 250,000 to 300,000 clones, more than 80% of them appearing once. Germline assignment: CDR1 SGDLS and CDR2 YYNGEE. Losses at the gene ends were 1 base for V and 4 bases for J; bases not matched to a gene: 11. This CDR3 is 19 amino acids long. This sequence originates from a woman in her 30s who had recovered from COVID-19. Sequences were obtained from PBMCs or T cells enriched from blood (not recorded which). The V and J genes are TRBV9 and TRBJ2-1; 13 bases line up with TRBD2. The CDR3 here is CASSVTGLAGLKGYNEQFF. The CDR3 coding sequence is TGTGCCAGCAGCGTAACGGGACTAGCGGGACTTAAGGGGTACAATGAGCAGTTCTTC.